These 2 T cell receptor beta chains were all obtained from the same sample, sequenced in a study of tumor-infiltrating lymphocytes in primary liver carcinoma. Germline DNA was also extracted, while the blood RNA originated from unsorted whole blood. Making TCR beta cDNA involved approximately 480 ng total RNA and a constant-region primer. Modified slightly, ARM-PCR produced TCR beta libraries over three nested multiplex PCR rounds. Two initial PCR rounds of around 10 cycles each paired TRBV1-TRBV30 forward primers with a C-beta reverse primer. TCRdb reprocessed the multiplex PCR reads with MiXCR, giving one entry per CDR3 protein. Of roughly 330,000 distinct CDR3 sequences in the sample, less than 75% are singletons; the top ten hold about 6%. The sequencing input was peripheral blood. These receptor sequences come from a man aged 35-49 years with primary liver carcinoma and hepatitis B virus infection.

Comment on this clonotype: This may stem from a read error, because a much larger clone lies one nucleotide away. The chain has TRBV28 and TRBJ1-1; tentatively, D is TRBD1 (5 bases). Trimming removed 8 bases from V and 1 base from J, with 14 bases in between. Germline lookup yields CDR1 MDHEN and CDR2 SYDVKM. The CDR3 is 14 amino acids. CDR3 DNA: TGTGCCAGCGGGGGGACGACAGAGAACACTGAAGCTTTCTTT. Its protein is CASGGTTENTEAFF.

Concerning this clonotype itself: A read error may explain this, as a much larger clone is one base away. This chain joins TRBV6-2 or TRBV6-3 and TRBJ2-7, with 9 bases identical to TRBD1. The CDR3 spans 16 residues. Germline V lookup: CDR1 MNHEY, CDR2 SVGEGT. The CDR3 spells CASSSGTGIRAYEQCF. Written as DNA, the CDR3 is TGTGCCAGCAGCTCCGGGACAGGGATTAGGGCCTACGAGCAGTGCTTC.